Here is one TCR beta chain with its context. Only a few counts were recorded for this clone. The antigen this receptor binds is unknown. Base quality data are lacking; no much larger clone is found one base away. TCRbeta CDR3 regions were amplified from genomic DNA using the immunoSEQ Assay, a bias-controlled multiplex PCR. The authors' pipeline ran thus. The number of nucleated cells in each sample was estimated by amplification of reference gene primers within the assay. To quantify the absolute abundance of each unique TCRbeta CDR3 rearrangement, sequence reads were collapsed and filtered. For each sample, productive Simpson clonality was calculated as the square root of Simpson's diversity index across productive rearrangements. As stored in TCRdb, this immuneACCESS dataset retains in-frame rearrangements with V and J assigned. A fraction of the clones does not appear; measured against another copy, unresolved V genes explain less than half of the discrepancy, and the remainder lacks a known reason. That table supplies the V and J calls and clone size; D and trimming were determined from the DNA. The sample table records 95,000 to 150,000 clones; under 90% of these occur just once. The ten largest account for approximately 5% of the sample.

This record comes from a study of blood T cell repertoires in COVID-19 (dated by TCRdb to between 2020 and 2021). About the study as a whole: Collaborator samples came from the United States, Italy and Spain and covered acute and convalescent phases of COVID-19. The material from the prospective study consisted of cDNA or gDNA derived from T cells, B-cell-depleted T cells, or PBMCs. Deeply sampled blood TCRbeta repertoires from subjects exposed to, actively infected with, or recovered from COVID-19 were included in the dataset. The repertoires were released in a freely available public database intended as a resource for research on the immune response to SARS-CoV-2. Samples were obtained from the ongoing ImmuneRACE study (first 160 participants) and from some 1,200 subjects provided by 6 global collaborators. Nearly every sample came with metadata listing a de-identified subject ID, COVID-19 status, age in years and sex. HLA class I and class II types, where available, came from metadata supplied by the sample provider rather than from assay-based typing. Study-wide conclusions, independent of this receptor: Clinical and demographic metadata were provided uncurated, with the amount varying by source and participant.

Each collaborating institution followed its own protocols to collect whole blood in K2EDTA tubes. For TCRbeta analysis, collaborator samples were shipped as frozen whole blood, as isolated PBMCs, or as DNA extracted from either sample type. Taken from cysteine to phenylalanine, the CDR3 has 13 residues. The kept DNA is CDR3 alone, 39 bases in frame from the first base. At the junction V is shortened by 0 bases and J by 8 bases, with 10 bases in between. Reading the germline V gene gives CDR1 MNHEY and CDR2 SVGEGT. Sample: peripheral blood. The source is a woman in her 70s with acute or convalescent COVID-19. The rearrangement joined TRBV6-2 or TRBV6-3 to TRBJ1-2; a tentative D call is TRBD1 (5 bases match). The DNA sequence is given as TGTGCCAGCAGTTACTCGGACATTTACGGCTACACCTTC. Its protein product is CASSYSDIYGYTF.